Presented here are 8 T cell receptor beta chains from one specimen sequenced in a study of radiation and T cells in renal cell carcinoma (dated by TCRdb to about 2020). The time point label corresponds to: baseline pretreatment blood. The treatment or condition label for this specimen denotes: 15 Gy SBRT to primary tumor, nephrectomy 4 weeks later. The method behind the library was the immunoSEQ multiplex PCR assay. TCRdb took over this immuneACCESS table, retaining in-frame rearrangements with V and J assigned. Such tables are incomplete; in checked studies, under half of the missing clones stem from an unresolved V gene, and the remainder is unexplained. The sample records 150,000 or so clones, about 88% of which are singletons. More than 10% of the sample lies in the top ten. Sequenced material: blood, taken from a patient whose treatment included radiotherapy and nephrectomy. Receptors were obtained from a woman between 50 and 59 years old with renal cell carcinoma.

This chain uses TRBV7-2 with TRBJ1-3; D gene uncertain. The CDR3 runs to 15 residues. Germline CDR1 and CDR2: SGHTA and FQGNSA. V was pared by 7 bases and J by 0 bases, with 13 bases between. CDR3 coding DNA: TGTGCCAGCACCCTACTTCTGAGCTCTGGAAACACCATATATTTT. It encodes CASTLLLSSGNTIYF.

This chain uses TRBV30 with TRBJ1-2; tentatively, D is TRBD1 (5 bases). V lost 1 base, J lost 4 bases, and 10 bases lay in between. Looked up from germline, CDR1 is GTSNPN and CDR2 is SVGIG (reference sequence). CDR3 length equals 13 residues. The DNA for the CDR3 is TGTGCCTGGAGTGGGGGCAGGGTCTATGGCTACACCTTC. Translation: CAWSGGRVYGYTF.

J is TRBJ1-6 and V is TRBV7-9; D is possibly TRBD1 (5 bases). The V end lost 6 bases, the J end lost 10 bases, and 13 bases lay between the germline ends. CDR1 and CDR2 from the germline V gene are SEHNR and FQNEAQ (reference sequence). This CDR3 is built from 13 residues. In nucleotides, the CDR3 is TGTGCCAGCAGTCCCGGGACGCACTCACCCCTCCACTTT. It translates to CASSPGTHSPLHF. Based on the CDR3 plus reference TRBV7-9 and TRBJ1-6, the full variable domain is DTGVSQNPRHKITKRGQNVTFRCDPISEHNRLYWYRQTLGQGPEFLTYFQNEAQLEKSRLLSDRFSAERPKGSFSTLEIQRTEQGDSAMYLCASSPGTHSPLHFGNGTRLTVT.

The chain is built from TRBV4-2 and TRBJ2-2; 9 positions agree with TRBD2. J lost 5 bases, V lost 3 bases, and 13 bases had no gene match. From germline, CDR1 is LGHNA and CDR2 YNFKEQ. This CDR3 comprises 18 residues. CDR3 nucleotide sequence: TGTGCCAGCAGCCACCCTAGGAGTACTAGCGGGCAAACCGGGGAGCTGTTTTTT. Translating it yields CASSHPRSTSGQTGELFF.

The gene calls are TRBV5-1 and TRBJ2-7, with D possibly being TRBD1 (6 bases). Germline V lookup: CDR1 SGHRS, CDR2 YFSETQ. The CDR3 length is 13 residues. Trimming shortened V by 4 bases and J by 4 bases, and 12 bases separated the two germline ends. This CDR3 is CASSPGTIYEQYF. As DNA, the CDR3 is TGCGCCAGCAGCCCCGGGACAATTTACGAGCAGTACTTC.

The chain uses TRBV18 and TRBJ1-6; D is unresolved. Looked up from germline, CDR1 is KGHSH and CDR2 is LQKENI. Trimming shortened V by 3 bases and J by 0 bases, and 18 bases separated the two germline ends. The CDR3 totals 19 residues. The CDR3 DNA reads as TGTGCCAGCTCACCTCAATCCGCCTCCCGGAGCTCCTATAATTCACCCCTCCACTTT. Amino acid sequence: CASSPQSASRSSYNSPLHF. Filled out from reference TRBV18 and TRBJ1-6, the complete variable domain reads NAGVMQNPRHLVRRRGQEARLRCSPMKGHSHVYWYRQLPEEGLKFMVYLQKENIIDESGMPKERFSAEFPKEGPSILRIQQVVRGDSAAYFCASSPQSASRSSYNSPLHFGNGTRLTVT.

The chain has TRBV7-2 and TRBJ1-2; D ambiguous. Germline V CDR1 and CDR2: SGHTA, FQGNSA. The V end was cut by 1 base, the J end by 7 bases, with 10 bases between. CDR3 length: 13 residues. The CDR3 protein is CASSLGRRVGYTF. The CDR3 DNA reads TGTGCCAGCAGCTTAGGTCGGAGGGTTGGCTACACCTTC.

This clone was seen a single time. The J gene is TRBJ1-2, the V gene TRBV30; the D is unclear. Germline CDR1 reads GTSNPN; CDR2 reads SVGIG (reference sequence). Trimming cost V 4 bases and J 8 bases, with 23 bases left between them. The CDR3 totals 15 residues. The CDR3 loop reads CAWKKDLTISGGYTF. The CDR3 DNA sequence: TGTGCCTGGAAGAAAGATCTGACAATCTCCGGCGGCTACACCTTC.